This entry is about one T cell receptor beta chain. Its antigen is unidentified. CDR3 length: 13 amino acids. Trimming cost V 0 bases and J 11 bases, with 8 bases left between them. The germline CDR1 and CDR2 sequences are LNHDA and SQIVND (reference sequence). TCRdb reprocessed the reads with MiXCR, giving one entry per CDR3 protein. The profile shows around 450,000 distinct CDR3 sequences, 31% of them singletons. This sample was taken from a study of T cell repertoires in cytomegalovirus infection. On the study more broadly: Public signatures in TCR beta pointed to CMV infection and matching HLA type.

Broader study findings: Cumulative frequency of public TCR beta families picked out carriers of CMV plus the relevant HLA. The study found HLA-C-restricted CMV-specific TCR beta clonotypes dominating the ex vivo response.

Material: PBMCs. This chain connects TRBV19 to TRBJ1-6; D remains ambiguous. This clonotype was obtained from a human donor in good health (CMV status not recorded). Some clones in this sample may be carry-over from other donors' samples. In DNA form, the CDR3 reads TGTGCCAGTAGTATAGATCTTTTGCCACCCCTCCACTTT. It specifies CASSIDLLPPLHF.